This T cell receptor beta chain originates from a study of blood T cells in healthy people across ages. The overall study: T cells yielded about one barcoded beta molecule per two cells through template switching.

Trimming at V came to 5 bases and at J to 0 bases, leaving 6 bases not matched to a gene. This CDR3 is built from 16 residues. Germline V CDR1 and CDR2: SNHLY, FYNNEI. Study-wide results and limits: Since the PBMCs were unsorted, naive and antigen-experienced cells could not be conclusively compared.

This clonotype was seen a handful of times. The antigen is undetermined. Alongside a J-beta primer mix, a sample-barcoded 5' primer served in a second PCR lasting roughly 6 to 11 cycles. TCRdb reanalysed the 5' RACE reads using MiXCR and keeps one entry per CDR3 protein. The profile shows hundreds of thousands of distinct CDR3 sequences, roughly 21% of them singletons. The rearrangement joins TRBV2 to TRBJ2-2; TRBD1 matches at 7 bases. Input material: blood. The source of this sequence is a man aged 70 or older in good health. CDR3 residues: CASSWGQSPNTGELFF. The CDR3, as DNA: TGTGCCAGCAGTTGGGGACAGTCCCCGAACACCGGGGAGCTGTTTTTT. Full variable domain (outside the CDR3, taken from reference TRBV2 and TRBJ2-2): EPEVTQTPSHQVTQMGQEVILRCVPISNHLYFYWYRQILGQKVEFLVSFYNNEISEKSEIFDDQFSVERPDGSNFTLKIRSTKLEDSAMYFCASSWGQSPNTGELFFGEGSRLTVL.